Below are 10 T cell receptor beta chains sequenced from a single sample in a study of shared clonotypes between healthy human individuals. Sequencing was performed with immunoSEQ multiplex PCR; in TCRdb, only in-frame clones are kept and a portion is missing. This table has a few million clones, more than 80% appearing once. Material: naive CD4+ T cells sorted from blood. Subset specified: CD45RA+ positively selected. The source of these receptors is a man aged 18 to 30 in good health.

V and J are TRBV10-1 and TRBJ2-1; 9 positions match TRBD2. V lost 3 bases to trimming and J lost 15 bases; unmatched junction nucleotides: 15. This CDR3 has 15 residues. From germline, CDR1 is WNHNN and CDR2 SYGVQD (reference sequence). The CDR3 protein is CASSDLAGTTSEMFF. The CDR3 DNA sequence: TGCGCCAGCAGTGATCTAGCGGGGACAACCTCTGAGATGTTCTTC.

The gene calls are TRBV9 and TRBJ1-2; perhaps TRBD1 as D (5 bases). The CDR3 is made up of 12 amino acids. The germline CDR1 and CDR2 sequences are SGDLS and YYNGEE. V lost 5 bases and J 8 bases, leaving 13 bases between the germline ends. The CDR3 sequence: CASRRAGFGYTF. The CDR3 coding sequence is TGTGCCAGCAGACGTGCAGGGTTCGGCTACACCTTC.

This rearrangement joins TRBV10-3 to TRBJ2-3; 8 bases align to TRBD1. This CDR3 has 13 amino acids. CDR1 is ENHRY, CDR2 SYGVKD, per germline. The junction had 1 base not matched to a gene; V was cut back by 6 bases and J by 2 bases. The DNA of the CDR3 is TGTGCCATCAGGGGACAGGTCACAGATACGCAGTATTTT. The encoded protein is CAIRGQVTDTQYF.

The CDR3 loop is CAISEGVPHYEQYF. CDR3 nucleotides: TGTGCCATCAGTGAGGGGGTGCCCCACTACGAGCAGTACTTC. The chain couples TRBV10-3 to TRBJ2-7; no reliable D call. V lost 2 bases and J lost 3, with 11 bases in between. The germline V gene encodes CDR1 ENHRY and CDR2 SYGVKD. The CDR3 is 14 amino acids.

The genes are TRBV5-1 and TRBJ1-1; weak D call: TRBD1 (6 bases). Between the trimmed V and J ends, which lost 2 bases and 1 base, there was a span of 9 bases. CDR3 length: 14 residues. Germline CDR1 reads SGHRS; CDR2 reads YFSETQ. CDR3 bases: TGCGCCAGCAGCTTCCGGACAGCGAACACTGAAGCTTTCTTT. It codes for CASSFRTANTEAFF.

J is TRBJ2-1 and V is TRBV10-3; 9 nucleotides agree with TRBD2. Losses at the gene ends were 7 bases for V and 4 bases for J; bases not matched to a gene: 11. This CDR3 contains 16 residues. Germline V gene data show CDR1 as ENHRY and CDR2 as SYGVKD. CDR3 in amino acids: CAIKEWGSGGYNEQFF. CDR3 bases: TGTGCCATCAAGGAATGGGGTAGCGGGGGATACAATGAGCAGTTCTTC.

The chain is built from TRBV4-1 and TRBJ1-2; D gene ambiguous. CDR3 length: 18 amino acids. CDR1 and CDR2 (germline): MGHRA, YSYEKL. V lost 0 bases to trimming and J lost 0 bases, with 17 bases between them. CDR3 sequence reads: CASSQEIGSSRPNYGYTF. The CDR3 region has the DNA TGCGCCAGCAGCCAAGAAATTGGGTCTAGCAGGCCTAACTATGGCTACACCTTC.

Concerning this clone itself: The same CDR3 is also encoded by other DNA sequences in this sample. The gene calls are TRBV5-1 and TRBJ2-3; D possibly uses TRBD1 or TRBD2 (5 bases each). The CDR3 is 16 amino acids. In germline, CDR1 is SGHRS, CDR2 YFSETQ. V was trimmed by 0 bases and J by 1 base, leaving 12 bases between them. In nucleotides, the CDR3 is TGCGCCAGCAGCTTGGGGGCTGGGGGAGGCACAGATACGCAGTATTTT. It specifies CASSLGAGGGTDTQYF.

The chain recombines TRBV5-4 with TRBJ1-3, with D possibly being TRBD1 (6 bases). The CDR3 loop spans 13 amino acids. Trimming left V 2 bases short and J 7 bases short, with 10 bases between. Germline V gene lookup returns CDR1 SGHNT and CDR2 YYREEE (reference sequence). CDR3 protein: CASSFGTRNTIYF. The CDR3 bases are TGTGCCAGCAGCTTCGGGACAAGGAACACCATATATTTT.

Remarks on this clone: Other DNA sequences in the sample encode the same CDR3. DNA for the CDR3: TGTGCCAGTAGTATAGGCCGTAACGAGCAGTACTTC. The encoded protein is CASSIGRNEQYF. The chain combines TRBV19 with TRBJ2-7; no firm D call. Trimming took 1 base from V and 5 from J, leaving 6 bases between them. The germline gives CDR1 LNHDA, CDR2 SQIVND (reference sequence). CDR3 size: 12 residues.